Listed below are T cell receptor beta chains from one sample, sequenced in a study of blood T cell repertoires in COVID-19. Sequencing was performed with immunoSEQ multiplex PCR; in TCRdb, only in-frame clones are kept and a portion is missing. Here the sample spans approximately 120,000 clones, around 82% being singletons. Specimen: peripheral blood. These receptors all stem from a young man with COVID-19, enrolled during active disease. The CDR3 runs from the conserved cysteine through the conserved F or W. D genes are given only for firm matches. Part of the rows lack a size; the others show once, few, many or a class for expanded clones.

j_call	d_call	clone_size	v_call	cdr3_aa	cdr3_nt
TRBJ2-1	.	.	TRBV3-1/TRBV3-2	CASSQWKRKRDEQFF	TGTGCCAGCAGCCAATGGAAAAGAAAGAGGGATGAGCAGTTCTTC
TRBJ1-3	TRBD1	.	TRBV15	CATSSRQGANTIYF	TGTGCCACCAGCAGTAGACAGGGGGCGAACACCATATATTTT
TRBJ2-7	TRBD1	.	TRBV10-3	CAIRGRGQHEQYF	TGTGCCATCAGAGGCAGGGGGCAACACGAGCAGTACTTC
TRBJ1-1	TRBD1	few	TRBV11-2	CASGTGAGEAFF	TGTGCCAGTGGGACAGGCGCAGGTGAAGCTTTCTTT
TRBJ2-2	.	.	TRBV9	CASSVGADPTHGELFF	TGTGCCAGCAGCGTGGGAGCTGACCCGACACACGGGGAGCTGTTTTTT
TRBJ1-1	.	.	TRBV7-2	CASRPQHGDTEAFF	TGTGCCAGCAGACCACAACACGGGGACACTGAAGCTTTCTTT
TRBJ2-2	.	.	TRBV19	CASSRMGFRGAGGELFF	TGTGCCAGTAGTAGGATGGGGTTTCGGGGGGCCGGCGGGGAGCTGTTTTTT
TRBJ2-6	.	.	TRBV2	CASKETDFFSGANVLTF	TGTGCCAGCAAAGAGACAGATTTTTTCTCTGGGGCCAACGTCCTGACTTTC
TRBJ2-2	.	few	TRBV19	CASSWTITGELFF	TGTGCCAGTAGCTGGACAATCACCGGGGAGCTGTTTTTT
TRBJ1-1	TRBD1	.	TRBV2	CASSDTGGLGTEAFF	TGTGCCAGCAGTGATACAGGGGGCCTGGGTACTGAAGCTTTCTTT
TRBJ1-6	.	.	TRBV18	CASSPSGGSDSPLHF	TGTGCCAGCTCACCATCGGGGGGAAGCGATTCACCCCTCCACTTT
TRBJ2-1	TRBD2	.	TRBV18	CASSPRTSGSNEQFF	TGTGCCAGCTCACCAAGGACTAGCGGGAGTAATGAGCAGTTCTTC
TRBJ1-4	.	.	TRBV28	CASSLISGGDEKLFF	TGTGCCAGCAGTCTTATTTCCGGAGGAGACGAAAAACTGTTTTTT
TRBJ2-1	.	.	TRBV27	CASSLEGPGGANEQFF	TGTGCCAGCAGTTTAGAGGGTCCGGGGGGCGCTAATGAGCAGTTCTTC
TRBJ1-4	.	.	TRBV11-2	CASSLMGLSAATNEKLFF	TGTGCCAGCAGCTTAATGGGGCTTTCGGCTGCAACTAATGAAAAACTGTTTTTT
TRBJ2-4	TRBD1	.	TRBV6-1	CASSEEGTGGKDIQYF	TGTGCCAGCAGTGAAGAAGGGACAGGGGGCAAGGACATTCAGTACTTC
TRBJ2-1	TRBD2	.	TRBV18	CASCKTSGTHNEQFF	TGTGCCAGCTGCAAGACTAGCGGGACTCACAATGAGCAGTTCTTC
TRBJ2-7	.	.	TRBV20-1	CSARTGTEQYF	TGCAGTGCTAGAACCGGGACAGAGCAGTACTTC
TRBJ2-7	TRBD1	.	TRBV6-6	CASVPGHQGVYEQYF	TGTGCCAGCGTTCCGGGACATCAGGGGGTCTACGAGCAGTACTTC
TRBJ1-5	.	.	TRBV20-1	CSARGATGSYQPQHF	TGCAGTGCTCGTGGGGCTACAGGGAGTTATCAGCCCCAGCATTTT
TRBJ1-2	TRBD1	.	TRBV10-3	CAISEKTGDSYGYTF	TGTGCCATCAGTGAGAAGACAGGGGACAGCTATGGCTACACCTTC
TRBJ1-1	.	once	TRBV6-5	CASRGTSRGNTEAFF	TGTGCCAGCAGAGGGACTTCGAGGGGGAACACTGAAGCTTTCTTT
TRBJ2-7	TRBD2	.	TRBV4-1	CASSHPSGRSYEQYF	TGCGCCAGCAGCCACCCTAGCGGTCGCTCCTACGAGCAGTACTTC
TRBJ1-4	TRBD1	.	TRBV6-2/TRBV6-3	CASSSPGQVNEKLFF	TGTGCCAGCAGCTCCCCGGGACAGGTGAATGAAAAACTGTTTTTT
TRBJ2-7	.	.	TRBV5-6	CASSFSGGRGYEQYF	TGTGCCAGCAGCTTCTCTGGTGGCAGGGGATACGAGCAGTACTTC
TRBJ1-5	.	.	TRBV7-8	CASSLVGRVFNQPQHF	TGTGCCAGCAGCTTAGTCGGCAGGGTTTTCAATCAGCCCCAGCATTTT
TRBJ1-1	.	.	TRBV30	CAWTSTPGHEAFF	TGTGCCTGGACGTCTACTCCGGGACACGAAGCTTTCTTT
TRBJ2-3	.	.	TRBV6-6	CASSYGRVPSTDTQYF	TGTGCCAGCAGTTACGGCAGGGTTCCGAGCACAGATACGCAGTATTTT
TRBJ1-4	TRBD1	.	TRBV5-4	CASSGTGDSGEKLFF	TGTGCCAGCAGCGGGACAGGGGACTCGGGAGAAAAACTGTTTTTT
TRBJ2-2	TRBD1	.	TRBV10-3	CAITSDREYTGELFF	TGTGCCATCACCTCAGACAGGGAATACACCGGGGAGCTGTTTTTT
TRBJ1-5	.	.	TRBV12-5	CASGLAPERPQHF	TGTGCTAGTGGTTTGGCACCTGAGAGGCCCCAGCATTTT
TRBJ2-2	.	.	TRBV5-1	CASSSGGTANTGELFF	TGCGCCAGCAGCTCAGGAGGGACAGCTAACACCGGGGAGCTGTTTTTT
TRBJ2-3	.	.	TRBV5-5	CASSLGPRNTQYF	TGTGCCAGCAGCTTGGGGCCTAGAAATACGCAGTATTTT
TRBJ2-6	TRBD1	.	TRBV5-1	CASSSTRGIVPGANVLTF	TGCGCCAGCAGCTCCACCAGGGGGATTGTTCCTGGGGCCAACGTCCTGACTTTC
TRBJ2-2	.	few	TRBV5-4	CASSLDRTTGELFF	TGTGCCAGCAGCTTGGACAGGACAACCGGGGAGCTGTTTTTT
TRBJ1-1	.	.	TRBV7-2	CASRPGLVNTEAFF	TGTGCCAGCAGACCAGGGTTAGTGAACACTGAAGCTTTCTTT
TRBJ1-3	.	few	TRBV7-8	CASSLPSGSGNTIYF	TGTGCCAGCAGCTTGCCCTCGGGATCTGGAAACACCATATATTTT